Here is one T cell receptor beta chain with its context. The sample comes from a study of blood T cell repertoires in COVID-19. Study context: PBMCs, B-cell-depleted T cells, or T cells provided the cDNA or gDNA that made up the material.

Profiling relied on immunoSEQ multiplex PCR, and the TCRdb table lists in-frame clones only, not all of them. The sample comprises around 380,000 clones, approximately 87% of which are singletons, and 1% to 1.5% rests with the top ten. Cohorts were determined from participant-reported clinical history. Donors in Cohort 3 who had recovered were those with two negative PCRs, healthcare professional clearance, or resolution of their symptoms. Trimming took 2 bases from V and 5 from J; bases not matched to a gene: 8. The CDR3 contains 15 residues. Germline CDR1 SGDLS, CDR2 YYNGEE. The sequence derives from a man aged 30 to 45 who had recovered from COVID-19. Sample: PBMCs or T cells enriched from blood (not recorded which). The chain uses TRBV9 and TRBJ1-1, with TRBD1 matching 8 bases. This CDR3 reads CASSVQQGEGTEAFF. The CDR3 DNA reads TGTGCCAGCAGCGTTCAACAGGGGGAGGGGACTGAAGCTTTCTTT.